The sequence of this TCR beta chain was determined in a study of CD8 T cells in ankylosing spondylitis. Overall study findings and caveats: Significantly higher representation of disease-linked clones was reported for matched ankylosing spondylitis synovial fluid.

Using its own MiXCR run on the 5' RACE reads, TCRdb lists one record per CDR3 protein. The data hold about 240,000 distinct CDR3 sequences, with 8.6% observed a single time. This clonotype was seen many times. The antigen is not known. This CDR3 comprises 13 residues. CDR1 is DFQATT, CDR2 SNEGSKA, per germline (reference sequence). Trimming removed 2 bases at V and 6 bases at J, with 11 bases between. This clonotype was sampled from a male donor with ankylosing spondylitis or in good health (not recorded which). This chain connects TRBV20-1 to TRBJ2-1; D unclear. The sequenced material came from blood, either unsorted or a sorted T cell fraction (not recorded which). CDR3 sequence: CSARRASGNEQFF. CDR3 DNA sequence: TGCAGTGCTAGAAGGGCTTCGGGCAATGAGCAGTTCTTC.